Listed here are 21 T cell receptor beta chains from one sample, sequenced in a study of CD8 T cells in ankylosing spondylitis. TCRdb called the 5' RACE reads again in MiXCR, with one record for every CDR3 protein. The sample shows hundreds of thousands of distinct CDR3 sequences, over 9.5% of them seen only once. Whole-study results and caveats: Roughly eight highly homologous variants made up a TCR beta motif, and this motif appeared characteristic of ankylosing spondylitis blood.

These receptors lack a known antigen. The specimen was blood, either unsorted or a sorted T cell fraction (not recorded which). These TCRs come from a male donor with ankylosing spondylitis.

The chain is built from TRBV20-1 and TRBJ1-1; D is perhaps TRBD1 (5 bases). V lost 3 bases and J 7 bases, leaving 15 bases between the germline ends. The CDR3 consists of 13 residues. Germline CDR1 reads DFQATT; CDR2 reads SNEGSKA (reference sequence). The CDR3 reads CSASASFGGEAFF. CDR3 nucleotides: TGCAGTGCTAGCGCTAGCTTTGGGGGTGAAGCTTTCTTT.

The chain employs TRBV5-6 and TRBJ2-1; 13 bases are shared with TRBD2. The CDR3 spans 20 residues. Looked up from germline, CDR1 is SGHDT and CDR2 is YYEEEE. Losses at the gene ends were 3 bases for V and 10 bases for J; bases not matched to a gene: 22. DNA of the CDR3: TGTGCCAGCAGCTCATTTTTCGGGACTAGCGGGGTATGGGGTACAGGGGAGCAGTTCTTC. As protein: CASSSFFGTSGVWGTGEQFF.

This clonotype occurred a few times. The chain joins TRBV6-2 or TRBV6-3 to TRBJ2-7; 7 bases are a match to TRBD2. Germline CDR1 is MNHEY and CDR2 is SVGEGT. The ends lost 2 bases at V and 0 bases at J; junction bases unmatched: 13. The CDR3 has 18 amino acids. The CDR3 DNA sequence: TGTGCCAGCAGTTACGCGTCATTTACTAGCGATAGCTCCTACGAGCAGTACTTC. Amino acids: CASSYASFTSDSSYEQYF.

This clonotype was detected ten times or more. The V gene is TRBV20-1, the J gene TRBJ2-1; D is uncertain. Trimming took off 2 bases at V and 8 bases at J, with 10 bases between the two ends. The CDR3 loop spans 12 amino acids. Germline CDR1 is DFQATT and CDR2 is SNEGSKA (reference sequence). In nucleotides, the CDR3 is TGCAGTGCTAGATCCCGAACGGATGAGCAGTTCTTC. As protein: CSARSRTDEQFF.

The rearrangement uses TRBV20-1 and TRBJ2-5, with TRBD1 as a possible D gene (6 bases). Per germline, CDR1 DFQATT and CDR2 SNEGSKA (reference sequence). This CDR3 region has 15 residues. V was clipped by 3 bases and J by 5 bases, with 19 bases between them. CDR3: CSARALQGVWETQYF. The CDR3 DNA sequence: TGCAGTGCTAGGGCCCTACAGGGAGTGTGGGAGACCCAGTACTTC.

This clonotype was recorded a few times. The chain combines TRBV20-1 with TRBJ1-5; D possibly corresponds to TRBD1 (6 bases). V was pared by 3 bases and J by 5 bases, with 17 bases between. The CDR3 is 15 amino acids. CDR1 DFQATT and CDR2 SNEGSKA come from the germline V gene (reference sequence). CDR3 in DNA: TGCAGTGCTAGGTACCATACAGGGAAGGATCAGCCCCAGCATTTT. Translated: CSARYHTGKDQPQHF.

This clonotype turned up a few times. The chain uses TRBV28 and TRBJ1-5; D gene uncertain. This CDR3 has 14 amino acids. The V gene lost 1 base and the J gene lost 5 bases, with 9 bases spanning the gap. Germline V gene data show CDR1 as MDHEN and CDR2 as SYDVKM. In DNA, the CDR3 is TGTGCCAGCAGTTTATTCGGGTCTCATCAGCCCCAGCATTTT. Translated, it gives CASSLFGSHQPQHF.

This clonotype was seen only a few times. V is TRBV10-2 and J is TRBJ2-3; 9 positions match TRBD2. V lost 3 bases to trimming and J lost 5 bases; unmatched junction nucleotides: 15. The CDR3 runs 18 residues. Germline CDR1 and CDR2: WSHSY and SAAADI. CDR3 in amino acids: CASSEIPGIAGEEDTQYF. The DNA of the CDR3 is TGCGCCAGCAGTGAAATACCCGGTATAGCGGGAGAGGAAGATACGCAGTATTTT.

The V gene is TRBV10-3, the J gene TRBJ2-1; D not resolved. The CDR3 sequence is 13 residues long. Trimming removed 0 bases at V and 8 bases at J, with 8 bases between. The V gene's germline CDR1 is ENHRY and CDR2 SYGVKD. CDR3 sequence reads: CAISESNSYEQFF. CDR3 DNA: TGTGCCATCAGTGAGTCGAACAGCTATGAGCAGTTCTTC.

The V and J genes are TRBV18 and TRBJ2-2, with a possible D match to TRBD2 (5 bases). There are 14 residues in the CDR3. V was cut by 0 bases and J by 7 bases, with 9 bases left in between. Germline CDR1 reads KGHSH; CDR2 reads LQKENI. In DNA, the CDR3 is TGTGCCAGCTCACCACCGGCGGGTCACGGGGAGCTGTTTTTT. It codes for CASSPPAGHGELFF.

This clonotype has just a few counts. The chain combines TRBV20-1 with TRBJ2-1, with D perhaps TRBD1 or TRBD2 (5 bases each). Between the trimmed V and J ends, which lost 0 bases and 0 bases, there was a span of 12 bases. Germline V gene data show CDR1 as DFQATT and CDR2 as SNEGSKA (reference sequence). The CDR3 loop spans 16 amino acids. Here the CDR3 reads CSARDVRGYSYNEQFF. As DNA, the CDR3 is TGCAGTGCTAGAGATGTCCGGGGCTACTCCTACAATGAGCAGTTCTTC.

The CDR3 here is CASSYQLAGFTDTQYF. The CDR3 DNA follows: TGTGCCAGCAGTTACCAACTAGCGGGGTTCACAGATACGCAGTATTTT. The rearrangement links TRBV6-2 or TRBV6-3 to TRBJ2-3, with TRBD2 matching 10 bases. The CDR3 loop spans 16 amino acids. After removal of 2 bases from V and 2 bases from J, the junction contained 4 bases not matched to a gene. Germline V gene lookup returns CDR1 MNHEY and CDR2 SVGEGT.

The CDR3 spells CASSSPSESYHGKQFF. The CDR3 nucleotides are TGTGCCAGCAGCTCACCTTCGGAGTCGTACCATGGGAAACAGTTCTTC. The chain joins TRBV7-2 to TRBJ2-1; D not certain. Trimming took 4 bases from V and 13 from J, leaving 26 bases between them. There are 16 residues in the CDR3. From germline, CDR1 is SGHTA and CDR2 FQGNSA.

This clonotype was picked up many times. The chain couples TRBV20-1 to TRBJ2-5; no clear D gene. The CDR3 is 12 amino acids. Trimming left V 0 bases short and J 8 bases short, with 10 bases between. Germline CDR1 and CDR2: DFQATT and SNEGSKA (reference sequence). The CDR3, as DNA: TGCAGTGCTAGAGATTTAGGGCGAACCCAGTACTTC. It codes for CSARDLGRTQYF.

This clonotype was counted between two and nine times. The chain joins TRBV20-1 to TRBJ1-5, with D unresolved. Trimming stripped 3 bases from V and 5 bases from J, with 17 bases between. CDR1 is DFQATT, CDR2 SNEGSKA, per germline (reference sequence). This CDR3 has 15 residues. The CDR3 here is CSASPRLTSDQPQHF. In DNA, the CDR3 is TGCAGTGCTAGCCCCCGGCTAACATCAGATCAGCCCCAGCATTTT.

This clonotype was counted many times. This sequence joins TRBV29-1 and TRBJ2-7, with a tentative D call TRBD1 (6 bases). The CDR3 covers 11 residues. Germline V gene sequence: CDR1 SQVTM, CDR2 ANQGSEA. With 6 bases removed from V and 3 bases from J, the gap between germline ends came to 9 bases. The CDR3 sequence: CSVMTGYEQYF. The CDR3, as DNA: TGCAGCGTAATGACAGGCTACGAGCAGTACTTC.

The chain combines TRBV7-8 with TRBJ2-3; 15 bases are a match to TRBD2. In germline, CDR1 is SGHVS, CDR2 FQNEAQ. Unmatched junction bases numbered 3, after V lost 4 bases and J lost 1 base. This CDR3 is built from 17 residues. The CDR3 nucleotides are TGTGCCAGCAGCTGGGGACTAGCGGGGGGCGGCACAGATACGCAGTATTTT. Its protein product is CASSWGLAGGGTDTQYF.

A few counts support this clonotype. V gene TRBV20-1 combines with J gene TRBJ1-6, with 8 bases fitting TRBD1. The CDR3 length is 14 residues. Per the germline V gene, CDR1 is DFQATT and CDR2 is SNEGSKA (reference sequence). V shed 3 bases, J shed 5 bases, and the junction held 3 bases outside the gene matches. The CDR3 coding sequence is TGCAGTGCTAGGGAGACAGGGGATAATTCACCCCTCCACTTT. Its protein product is CSARETGDNSPLHF.

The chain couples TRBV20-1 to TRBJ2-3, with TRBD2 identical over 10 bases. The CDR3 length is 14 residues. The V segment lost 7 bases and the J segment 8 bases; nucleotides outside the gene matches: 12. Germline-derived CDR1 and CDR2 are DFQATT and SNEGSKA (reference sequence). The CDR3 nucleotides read TGCAGTGAAGGTTCTAGCGGGAGAGCGGGTACGCAGTATTTT. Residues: CSEGSSGRAGTQYF.

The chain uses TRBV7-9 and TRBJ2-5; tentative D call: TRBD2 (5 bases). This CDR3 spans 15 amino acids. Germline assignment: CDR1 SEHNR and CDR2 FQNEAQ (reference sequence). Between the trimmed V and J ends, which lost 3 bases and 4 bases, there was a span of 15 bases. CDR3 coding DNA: TGTGCCAGCAGCTTGGCCCAAGCCGGGGTAGAGACCCAGTACTTC. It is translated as CASSLAQAGVETQYF.

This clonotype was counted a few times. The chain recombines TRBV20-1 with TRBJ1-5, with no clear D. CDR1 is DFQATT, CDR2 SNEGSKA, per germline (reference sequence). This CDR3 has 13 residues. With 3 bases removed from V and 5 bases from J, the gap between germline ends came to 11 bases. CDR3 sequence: CSASGQIDQPQHF. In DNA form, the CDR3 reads TGCAGTGCTAGTGGGCAAATCGATCAGCCCCAGCATTTT.